This T cell receptor beta chain was obtained from a study of CD8 T cells in ankylosing spondylitis. Study findings and constraints: It appeared that ankylosing spondylitis blood was characterized by a TCR beta motif of eight highly homologous variants.

There are many counts of this clonotype. The antigen is undetermined. Via MiXCR, TCRdb re-called the 5' RACE reads, giving one row per CDR3 protein. The profile shows around 130,000 distinct CDR3 sequences, approximately 14% of them singletons. The CDR3 runs 14 residues. Germline loops: CDR1 MNHEY, CDR2 SMNVEV (reference sequence). Trimming stripped 5 bases from V and 0 bases from J, with 8 bases between. The TCR was taken from a female donor with ankylosing spondylitis or in good health (not recorded which). This chain connects TRBV27 to TRBJ1-5, with D hard to call. Sequencing was carried out using blood, either unsorted or a sorted T cell fraction (not recorded which). DNA of the CDR3: TGTGCCAGCAGTCTACTGAATAGCAATCAGCCCCAGCATTTT. This codes for CASSLLNSNQPQHF.